Presented here are 18 T cell receptor beta chains from one specimen sequenced in a study of T cells in Graves' hyperthyroidism and ophthalmopathy. The investigators amplified TCR beta CDR3 regions from RNA transcripts. HTBI primers were employed in a first-round RT-PCR of the TCR CDR3. TCRdb reprocessed the multiplex PCR reads with MiXCR, giving one entry per CDR3 protein. The sample contains roughly 570,000 distinct CDR3 sequences, about a sixth of which appear only once. Sequenced sample: blood. The receptors come from a woman aged 25 to 39 with Graves' hyperthyroidism.

This clonotype was seen a few times. The chain combines TRBV19 with TRBJ2-2; 9 nucleotides line up with TRBD2. The CDR3 length is 15 residues. Trimming took 6 bases from V and 6 from J; bases not matched to a gene: 8. CDR1 and CDR2 (germline): LNHDA, SQIVND (reference sequence). The CDR3 nucleotides read TGTGCCAGTAGCAACCTCCTAGCGGGACCCGGGGAGCTGTTTTTT. Its translation is CASSNLLAGPGELFF.

This clonotype was seen ten or more times. This chain connects TRBV27 to TRBJ1-5, with D possibly being TRBD1 (6 bases). Germline CDR1 MNHEY, CDR2 SMNVEV (reference sequence). The ends were cut back, 8 bases at V and 4 bases at J, with 18 bases in the middle. This CDR3 contains 15 residues. This chain's CDR3 is CASAAGHSWNQPQHF. In DNA form, the CDR3 reads TGTGCCAGCGCGGCGGGACACTCCTGGAATCAGCCCCAGCATTTT.

The V gene is TRBV5-1, the J gene TRBJ2-5; tentatively, D is TRBD1 or TRBD2 (5 bases each). Germline V gene data show CDR1 as SGHRS and CDR2 as YFSETQ. Trimming shortened V by 3 bases and J by 5 bases, and 11 bases separated the two germline ends. The length of the CDR3 is 13 residues. CDR3 nucleotide sequence: TGCGCCAGCAGCTCGGGGCTTAGGGAGACCCAGTACTTC. Translated, it gives CASSSGLRETQYF. The whole variable domain, filled in from reference TRBV5-1 and TRBJ2-5, reads KAGVTQTPRYLIKTRGQQVTLSCSPISGHRSVSWYQQTPGQGLQFLFEYFSETQRNKGNFPGRFSGRQFSNSRSEMNVSTLELGDSALYLCASSSGLRETQYFGPGTRLLVL.

In this sample, this clonotype turned up a few times. The chain is built from TRBV27 and TRBJ1-6, with 7 bases matching TRBD1. This CDR3 has 15 residues. Trimming cost V 2 bases and J 7 bases; bases outside gene matches: 5. Germline-derived CDR1 and CDR2 are MNHEY and SMNVEV (reference sequence). CDR3 DNA sequence: TGTGCCAGCAGTTTAAGAGGGGGCCTAAATTCACCCCTCCACTTT. As protein: CASSLRGGLNSPLHF.

V gene TRBV6-1 combines with J gene TRBJ1-1; D is possibly TRBD1 (5 bases). Trimming removed 6 bases at V and 5 bases at J, with 13 bases between. This CDR3 has 13 amino acids. From germline, CDR1 is MNHNS and CDR2 SASEGT. This chain's CDR3 is CASSLKRGTEAFF. The CDR3 nucleotides are TGTGCCAGCAGCCTTAAACGGGGGACTGAAGCTTTCTTT.

This clonotype appeared many times. The chain has TRBV30 and TRBJ1-1; possibly TRBD1 for D (5 bases). This CDR3 spans 16 amino acids. Germline loops: CDR1 GTSNPN, CDR2 SVGIG (reference sequence). The V end lost 0 bases, the J end lost 5 bases, and 19 bases lay between the germline ends. CDR3 bases: TGTGCCTGGAGTGTACCTCTAGGGGCAGTGGGGACTGAAGCTTTCTTT. Translated, it gives CAWSVPLGAVGTEAFF.

To note about this clonotype: Its ends do not fully match the called genes, so a read error is possible. The V gene is TRBV6-2 or TRBV6-3, the J gene TRBJ1-2; 10 nucleotides line up with TRBD1. The CDR3 totals 15 residues. Germline CDR1 and CDR2: MNHEY and SVGEGT. The CDR3 sequence: CASSYSRTGGYGHTF. The DNA for the CDR3 is TGTGCCAGCAGTTACTCGAGGACAGGGGGTTATGGCCACACCTTC.

This clonotype was picked up a small number of times. CDR3 sequence (DNA): TGTGCCAGCAGCGTAGTCCTCGGACAGTCGGGATTATATGGAAAACTGTTTTTT. Translation: CASSVVLGQSGLYGKLFF. The chain couples TRBV9 to TRBJ1-4; tentative D call: TRBD1 (6 bases). The V gene's germline CDR1 is SGDLS and CDR2 YYNGEE. V was shortened by 0 bases and J by 10 bases, with 25 bases between the two germline ends. This CDR3 is built from 18 residues.

The table lists this clonotype with many counts. The chain is built from TRBV6-1 and TRBJ2-3; TRBD2 matches 8 bases. Germline assignment: CDR1 MNHNS and CDR2 SASEGT. V lost 8 bases to trimming and J lost 4 bases; unmatched junction nucleotides: 23. There are 19 residues in the CDR3. The CDR3 reads CASSSGLAVTTFSADTQYF. DNA for the CDR3: TGTGCCAGCTCTAGCGGGCTAGCGGTCACAACCTTCTCCGCAGATACGCAGTATTTT.

This clonotype came up a few times. The V and J genes are TRBV4-2 and TRBJ2-6, with D maybe TRBD2 (5 bases). Germline values: CDR1 LGHNA, CDR2 YNFKEQ. V gave up 1 base and J gave up 0 bases, with 7 bases separating them. CDR3 length: 16 residues. As DNA, the CDR3 is TGTGCCAGCAGCCAAGCTGGGAGCTCTGGGGCCAACGTCCTGACTTTC. Amino acid sequence: CASSQAGSSGANVLTF.

At least ten counts were recorded for this clonotype. The chain joins TRBV20-1 to TRBJ2-1, with D possibly being TRBD1 (6 bases). The CDR3 spans 10 residues. CDR1 is DFQATT, CDR2 SNEGSKA, per germline (reference sequence). CDR3 in amino acids: CSLGANEQFF. Here the CDR3 DNA reads TGCAGCTTGGGGGCAAATGAGCAGTTCTTC.

This clonotype was counted at least ten times. The V and J genes are TRBV20-1 and TRBJ2-7; D tentatively reads TRBD1 or TRBD2 (5 bases each). The V and J ends lost 0 bases and 4 bases respectively, with 13 bases between them. Germline assignment: CDR1 DFQATT and CDR2 SNEGSKA (reference sequence). The CDR3 has 14 amino acids. The CDR3 DNA reads TGCAGTGCTAGAGATCAGGGACGGACTTACGAGCAGTACTTC. Translation: CSARDQGRTYEQYF.

This clonotype was counted between two and nine times. V usage is TRBV5-6 and J usage is TRBJ2-7, with D perhaps given as TRBD1 or TRBD2 (5 bases each). Between the trimmed V and J ends, which lost 2 bases and 7 bases, there was a span of 16 bases. Germline CDR1 SGHDT, CDR2 YYEEEE. This CDR3 is 14 amino acids long. The CDR3 loop reads CASSFTGTTEEQYF. The CDR3 DNA reads as TGTGCCAGCAGCTTTACCGGGACCACAGAAGAGCAGTACTTC.

This clonotype has ten or more counts. This CDR3 is CASSLVGGRPLTDTQYF. CDR3 sequence (DNA): TGTGCCAGCAGCTTAGTCGGCGGGAGGCCCCTCACAGATACGCAGTATTTT. The V and J genes are TRBV7-2 and TRBJ2-3; 8 bases agree with TRBD2. Germline V gives CDR1 SGHTA, CDR2 FQGNSA. The CDR3 contains 17 residues. After removal of 1 base from V and 2 bases from J, the junction contained 8 bases not matched to a gene.

This clonotype was seen repeatedly, ten times or more. The rearrangement joins TRBV11-2 to TRBJ2-2; tentative D call: TRBD2 (5 bases). Trimming shortened V by 3 bases and J by 3 bases, and 8 bases separated the two germline ends. Per the germline V gene, CDR1 is SGHAT and CDR2 is FQNNGV. This CDR3 is built from 14 residues. CDR3 loop: CASSFGSYTGELFF. As DNA, the CDR3 is TGTGCCAGCAGCTTTGGGAGTTACACCGGGGAGCTGTTTTTT.

This clonotype was detected ten times or more. The chain joins TRBV7-2 to TRBJ1-5; possible D gene TRBD1, 5 bases. CDR3 length equals 14 residues. Trimming cost V 1 base and J 9 bases, with 13 bases left between them. Germline CDR1 SGHTA, CDR2 FQGNSA. The CDR3 nucleotides are TGTGCCAGCAGCTTAGGAGGGGAATTGGGGCCCCAGCATTTT. The encoded protein is CASSLGGELGPQHF.

This clonotype occurred a few times. The chain has TRBV7-9 and TRBJ2-7; D call uncertain. The V gene lost 5 bases and the J gene lost 5 bases, with 19 bases spanning the gap. The CDR3 sequence is 15 residues long. The germline V gene has CDR1 SEHNR and CDR2 FQNEAQ (reference sequence). For the CDR3, the DNA is TGTGCCAGCAGCCCCCCCGTGCGTGGTTGGAACGAGCAGTACTTC. It encodes CASSPPVRGWNEQYF.

This clonotype was seen more than once but under ten times. At one end, the junction sequence differs from germline, possibly due to a read error. This chain links TRBV3-1 with TRBJ1-4; tentatively, D is TRBD1 (6 bases). The length of the CDR3 is 16 residues. CDR1 is LGHDT and CDR2 is YNNKEL in the germline V gene (reference sequence). The CDR3 DNA sequence: TGTGCCAGCACTCGGGAGTCGGGGGCAACTAATGAAAAACCGTTTTTT. It codes for CASTRESGATNEKPFF.